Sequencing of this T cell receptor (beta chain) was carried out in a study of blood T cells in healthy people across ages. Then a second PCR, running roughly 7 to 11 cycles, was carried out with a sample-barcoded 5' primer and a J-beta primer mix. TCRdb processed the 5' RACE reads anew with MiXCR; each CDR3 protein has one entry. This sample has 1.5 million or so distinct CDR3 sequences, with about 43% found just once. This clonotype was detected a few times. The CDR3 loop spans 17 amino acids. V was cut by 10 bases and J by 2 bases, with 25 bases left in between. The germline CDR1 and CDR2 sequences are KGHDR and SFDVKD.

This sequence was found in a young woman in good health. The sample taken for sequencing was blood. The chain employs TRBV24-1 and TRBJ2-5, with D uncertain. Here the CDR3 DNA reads TGTGCCACACTTTCACGCGTAAGGGTAGAAGGGCAAGAGACCCAGTACTTC. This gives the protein CATLSRVRVEGQETQYF.